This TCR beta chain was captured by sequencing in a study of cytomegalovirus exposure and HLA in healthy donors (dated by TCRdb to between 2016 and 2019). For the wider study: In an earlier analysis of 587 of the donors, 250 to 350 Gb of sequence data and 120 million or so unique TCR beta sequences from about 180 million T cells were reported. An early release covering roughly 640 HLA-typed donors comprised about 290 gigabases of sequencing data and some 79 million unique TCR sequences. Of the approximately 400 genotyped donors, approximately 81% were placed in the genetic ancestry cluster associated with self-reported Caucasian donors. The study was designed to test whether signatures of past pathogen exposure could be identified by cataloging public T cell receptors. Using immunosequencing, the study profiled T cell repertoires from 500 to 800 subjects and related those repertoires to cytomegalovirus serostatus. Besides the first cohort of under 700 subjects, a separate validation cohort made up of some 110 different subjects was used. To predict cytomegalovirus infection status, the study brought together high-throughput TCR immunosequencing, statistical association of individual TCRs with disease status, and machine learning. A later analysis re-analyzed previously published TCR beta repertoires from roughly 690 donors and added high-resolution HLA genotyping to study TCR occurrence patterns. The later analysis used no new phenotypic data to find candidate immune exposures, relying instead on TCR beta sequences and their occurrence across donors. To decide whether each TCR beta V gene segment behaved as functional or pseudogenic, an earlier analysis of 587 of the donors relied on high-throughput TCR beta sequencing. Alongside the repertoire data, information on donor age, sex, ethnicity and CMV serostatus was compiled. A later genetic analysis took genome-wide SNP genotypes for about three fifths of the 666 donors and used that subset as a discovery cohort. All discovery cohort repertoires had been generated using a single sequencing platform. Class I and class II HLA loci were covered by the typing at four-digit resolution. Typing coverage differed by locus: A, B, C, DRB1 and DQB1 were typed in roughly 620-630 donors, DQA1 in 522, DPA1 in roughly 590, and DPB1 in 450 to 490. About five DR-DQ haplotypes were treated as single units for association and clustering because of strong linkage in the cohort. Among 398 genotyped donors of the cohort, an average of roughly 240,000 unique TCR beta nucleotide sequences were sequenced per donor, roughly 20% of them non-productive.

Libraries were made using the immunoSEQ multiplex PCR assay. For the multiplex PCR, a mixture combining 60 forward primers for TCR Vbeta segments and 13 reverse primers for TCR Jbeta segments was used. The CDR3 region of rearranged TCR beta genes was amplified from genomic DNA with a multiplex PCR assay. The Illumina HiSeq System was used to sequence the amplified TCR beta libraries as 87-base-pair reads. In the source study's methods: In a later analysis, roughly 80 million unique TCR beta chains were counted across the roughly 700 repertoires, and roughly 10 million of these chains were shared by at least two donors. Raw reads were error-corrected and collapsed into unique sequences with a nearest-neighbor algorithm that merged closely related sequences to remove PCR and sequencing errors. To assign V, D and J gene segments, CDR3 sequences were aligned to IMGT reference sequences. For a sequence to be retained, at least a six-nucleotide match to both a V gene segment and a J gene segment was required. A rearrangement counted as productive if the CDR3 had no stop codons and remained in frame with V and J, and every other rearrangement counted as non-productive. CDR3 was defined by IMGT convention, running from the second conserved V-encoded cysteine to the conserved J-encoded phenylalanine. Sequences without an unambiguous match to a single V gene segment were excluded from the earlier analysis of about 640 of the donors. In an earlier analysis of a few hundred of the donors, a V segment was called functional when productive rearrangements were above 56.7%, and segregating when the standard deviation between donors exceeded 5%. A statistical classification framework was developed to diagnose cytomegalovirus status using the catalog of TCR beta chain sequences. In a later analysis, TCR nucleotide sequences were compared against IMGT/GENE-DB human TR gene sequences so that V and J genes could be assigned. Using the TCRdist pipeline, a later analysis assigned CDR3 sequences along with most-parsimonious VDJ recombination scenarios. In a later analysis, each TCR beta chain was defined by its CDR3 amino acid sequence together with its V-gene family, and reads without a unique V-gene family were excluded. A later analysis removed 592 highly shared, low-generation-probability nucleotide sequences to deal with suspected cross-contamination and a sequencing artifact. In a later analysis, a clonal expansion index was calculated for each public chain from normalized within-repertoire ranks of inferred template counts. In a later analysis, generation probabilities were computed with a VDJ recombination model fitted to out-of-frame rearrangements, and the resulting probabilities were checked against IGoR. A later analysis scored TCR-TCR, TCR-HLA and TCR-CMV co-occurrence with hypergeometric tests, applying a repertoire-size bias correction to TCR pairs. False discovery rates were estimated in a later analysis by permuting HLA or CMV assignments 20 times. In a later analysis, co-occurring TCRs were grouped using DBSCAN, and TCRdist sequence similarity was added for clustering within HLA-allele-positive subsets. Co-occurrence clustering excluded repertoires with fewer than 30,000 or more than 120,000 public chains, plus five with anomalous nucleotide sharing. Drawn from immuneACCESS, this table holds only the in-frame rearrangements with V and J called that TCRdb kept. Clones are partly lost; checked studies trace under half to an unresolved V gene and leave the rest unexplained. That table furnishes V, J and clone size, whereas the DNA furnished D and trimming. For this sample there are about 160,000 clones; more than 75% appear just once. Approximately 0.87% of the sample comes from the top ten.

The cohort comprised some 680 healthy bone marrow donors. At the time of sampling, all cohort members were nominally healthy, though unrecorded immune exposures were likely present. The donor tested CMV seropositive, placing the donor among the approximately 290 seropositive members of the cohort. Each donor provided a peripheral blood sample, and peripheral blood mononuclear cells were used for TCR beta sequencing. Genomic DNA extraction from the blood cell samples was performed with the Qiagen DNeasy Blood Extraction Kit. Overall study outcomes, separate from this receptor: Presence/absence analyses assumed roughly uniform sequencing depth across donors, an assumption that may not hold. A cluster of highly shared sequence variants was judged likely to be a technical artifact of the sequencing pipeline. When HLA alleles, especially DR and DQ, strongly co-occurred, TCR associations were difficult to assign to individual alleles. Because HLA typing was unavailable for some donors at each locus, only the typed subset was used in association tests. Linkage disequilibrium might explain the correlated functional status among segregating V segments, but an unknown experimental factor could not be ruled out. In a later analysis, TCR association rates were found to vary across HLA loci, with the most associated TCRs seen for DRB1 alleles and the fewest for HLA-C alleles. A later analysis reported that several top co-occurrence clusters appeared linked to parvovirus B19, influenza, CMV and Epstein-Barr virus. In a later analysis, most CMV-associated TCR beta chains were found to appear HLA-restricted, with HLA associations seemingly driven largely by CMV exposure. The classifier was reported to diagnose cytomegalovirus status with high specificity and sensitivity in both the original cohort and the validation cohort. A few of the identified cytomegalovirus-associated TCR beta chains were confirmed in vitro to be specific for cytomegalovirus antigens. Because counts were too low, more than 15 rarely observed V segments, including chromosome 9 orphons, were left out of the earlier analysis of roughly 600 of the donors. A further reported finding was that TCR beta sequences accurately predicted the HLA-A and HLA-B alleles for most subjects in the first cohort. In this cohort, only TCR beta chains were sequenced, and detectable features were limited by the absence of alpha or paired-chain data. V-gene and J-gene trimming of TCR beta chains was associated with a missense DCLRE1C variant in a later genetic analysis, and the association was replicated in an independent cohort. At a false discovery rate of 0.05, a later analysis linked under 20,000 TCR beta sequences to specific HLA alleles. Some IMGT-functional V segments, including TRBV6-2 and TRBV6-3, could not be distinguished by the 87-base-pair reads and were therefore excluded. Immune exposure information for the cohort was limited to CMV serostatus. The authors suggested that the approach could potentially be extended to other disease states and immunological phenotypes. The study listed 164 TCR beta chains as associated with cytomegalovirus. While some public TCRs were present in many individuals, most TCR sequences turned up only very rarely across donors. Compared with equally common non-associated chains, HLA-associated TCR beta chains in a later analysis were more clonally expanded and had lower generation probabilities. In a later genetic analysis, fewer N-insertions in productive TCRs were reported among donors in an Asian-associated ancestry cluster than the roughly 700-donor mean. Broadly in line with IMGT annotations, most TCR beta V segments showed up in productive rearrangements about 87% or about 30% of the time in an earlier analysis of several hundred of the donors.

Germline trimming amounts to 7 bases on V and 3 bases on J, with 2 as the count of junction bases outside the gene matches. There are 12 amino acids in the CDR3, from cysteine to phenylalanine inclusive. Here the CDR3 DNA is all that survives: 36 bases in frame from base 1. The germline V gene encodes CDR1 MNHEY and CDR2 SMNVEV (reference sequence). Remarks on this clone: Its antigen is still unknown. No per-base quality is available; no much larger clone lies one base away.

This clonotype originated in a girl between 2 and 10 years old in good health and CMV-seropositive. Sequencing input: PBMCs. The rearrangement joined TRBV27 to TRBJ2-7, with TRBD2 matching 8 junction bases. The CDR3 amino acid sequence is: CASKRGLYEQYF. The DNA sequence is TGTGCCAGCAAGCGGGGGCTCTACGAGCAGTACTTC.